The T cell receptor beta chain under discussion was sequenced for a study of blood T cell repertoires in COVID-19 (TCRdb year 2020). About the full investigation: Collaborator samples came from the United States, Italy and Spain and covered acute and convalescent phases of COVID-19. The prospective study material was composed of cDNA or gDNA derived from T cells, B-cell-depleted T cells, or PBMCs. Subjects who had been exposed to COVID-19, were actively infected with it, or had recovered from it provided the deeply sampled blood TCRbeta repertoires that made up the dataset. The repertoires were released in a freely available public database meant as a resource for research on the immune response to SARS-CoV-2. The samples were drawn from the first 160 participants of the ongoing ImmuneRACE study and from more than 1,000 subjects provided by 6 global collaborators. The sample metadata nearly always contained a de-identified subject ID, COVID-19 status, age in years and sex. Where HLA class I and class II types were available, the types were taken from metadata supplied by the sample provider, not from assay-based typing.

On this clone itself: Its antigen specificity is not known. Base qualities are not provided; no much larger clone lies one nucleotide away.

What the study reported, not specific to this receptor: The quantity of clinical and demographic metadata differed by source and by participant and was supplied without curation.

V drops 2 bases and J drops 4 bases, leaving 5 bases in between. From its cysteine to its phenylalanine, the CDR3 spans 12 amino acids. The read is trimmed to its CDR3 DNA, 36 bases read in frame from base 1. From the germline V gene (reference sequence), CDR1 is SEHNR and CDR2 is FQNEAQ. Collaborating institutions collected whole blood in K2EDTA tubes following their own protocols. Collaborator samples were shipped for TCRbeta analysis as frozen whole blood, isolated PBMCs, or DNA extracted from either sample type. TCRbeta CDR3 regions were amplified from genomic DNA by means of the immunoSEQ Assay, a bias-controlled multiplex PCR. Per the source publication's procedure: Within the assay, amplification of reference gene primers was used to estimate how many nucleated cells each sample contained. To quantify the absolute abundance of each unique TCRbeta CDR3 rearrangement, sequence reads were collapsed and filtered. For each sample, productive Simpson clonality was calculated by taking the square root of Simpson's diversity index across productive rearrangements. TCRdb took this table from immuneACCESS and kept in-frame rearrangements with V and J called. Such tables lack part of the clones; where checked against another copy, unresolved V genes explain under half of the gap, and the rest is unexplained. That table gives V, J and clone size, and the DNA gave D and trimming. The sample table records some 93,000 clones; 80% to 90% of these occur just once. Less than 8.5% of the sample lies in the top ten.

The TCR originated in a man between 60 and 70 years old with acute or convalescent COVID-19. The chain is assembled from TRBV7-9 and TRBJ1-1; no D gene call is confident. The sequenced material came from peripheral blood. The CDR3 has the sequence CASSLPITEAFF. The DNA sequence reads TGTGCCAGCAGCTTACCTATCACTGAAGCTTTCTTT. With all but the CDR3 taken from the reference TRBV7-9 and TRBJ1-1 genes, the full variable domain is: DTGVSQNPRHKITKRGQNVTFRCDPISEHNRLYWYRQTLGQGPEFLTYFQNEAQLEKSRLLSDRFSAERPKGSFSTLEIQRTEQGDSAMYLCASSLPITEAFFGQGTRLTVV.